This is a list of T cell receptor beta chains from one sample in a study of T cell changes during pregnancy in multiple sclerosis. The protocol was immunoSEQ multiplex PCR, while the TCRdb copy is restricted to in-frame clones and leaves out a portion. This table has tens of thousands of clones, 85% to 95% appearing once. This sample comprised CD8+ T cells from peripheral blood mononuclear cells, obtained in the second trimester of pregnancy. The receptors were gathered from a female donor with multiple sclerosis, enrolled in a pregnancy study. The CDR3 runs from the conserved cysteine through the conserved F or W. A D gene is named only where the DNA matches it firmly. Clone size is stated in some rows and not others, as once, few, many or a class when expanded.

NA,TRBD2,TRBV4-1,TRBJ2-3,CASSSRTSGGGTDTQYF,TGCGCCAGCAGCTCAAGGACTAGCGGGGGGGGCACAGATACGCAGTATTTT
NA,TRBD2,TRBV19,TRBJ2-1,CASSISGDYNEQFF,TGTGCCAGTAGTATTAGCGGGGACTACAATGAGCAGTTCTTC
NA,TRBD2,TRBV2,TRBJ2-7,CASREGLAYEQYF,TGTGCCAGCAGGGAGGGACTAGCTTACGAGCAGTACTTC
few,NA,TRBV6-4,TRBJ1-1,CASSDGRNTEAFF,TGTGCCAGCAGTGACGGTAGAAACACTGAAGCTTTCTTT
NA,NA,TRBV29-1,TRBJ2-3,CSVVHSLAERPGHGDTQYF,TGCAGCGTTGTGCATTCCTTGGCGGAGAGGCCGGGACATGGGGATACGCAGTATTTT
NA,TRBD1,TRBV5-8,TRBJ2-7,CASSWGTVYEQYF,TGTGCCAGCAGCTGGGGGACAGTCTACGAGCAGTACTTC
NA,NA,TRBV9,TRBJ1-6,CASSVEDSRYNSPLHF,TGTGCCAGCAGCGTGGAGGACAGTAGATATAATTCACCCCTCCACTTT
few,TRBD1,TRBV27,TRBJ1-1,CASSLFGTGEAFF,TGTGCCAGCAGTTTGTTTGGGACAGGGGAAGCTTTCTTT
NA,TRBD1,TRBV2,TRBJ2-7,CASHEGDRVYEQYF,TGTGCCAGTCATGAGGGGGACAGGGTCTACGAGCAGTACTTC
NA,TRBD1,TRBV9,TRBJ2-1,CASSVAGTGLDKNEQFF,TGTGCCAGCAGCGTAGCTGGGACAGGGCTGGATAAGAATGAGCAGTTCTTC
once,TRBD2,TRBV27,TRBJ2-1,CASALLAGGDEQFF,TGTGCCAGCGCCCTTCTAGCGGGAGGGGACGAGCAGTTCTTC
NA,NA,TRBV6-4,TRBJ2-2,CASSFGGQLFF,TGTGCCAGCAGCTTCGGAGGGCAGCTGTTTTTT
NA,NA,TRBV11-2,TRBJ2-5,CASSGENQETQYF,TGTGCCAGCAGCGGGGAGAACCAAGAGACCCAGTACTTC
NA,TRBD2,TRBV27,TRBJ2-1,CASSSEPGTSGVSYNEQFF,TGTGCCAGCAGTTCCGAGCCTGGGACTAGCGGGGTCTCCTACAATGAGCAGTTCTTC
NA,TRBD1,TRBV11-2,TRBJ1-1,CASSLWTGGVTEAFF,TGTGCCAGCAGCTTATGGACAGGGGGCGTCACTGAAGCTTTCTTT